These 11 T cell receptor beta chains originate from one sample sequenced in a study of sequential checkpoint blockade in melanoma. The repertoire was sequenced with immunoSEQ multiplex PCR; TCRdb's copy has only in-frame clones and lacks some. The sample has approximately 15,000 clones, 70% seen once. Treatment specified: randomized to nivolumab then ipilimumab (arm A) or the reverse (arm B). Source: CD8+ T cells sorted from blood (inferred from file names), taken from a patient given nivolumab and ipilimumab in sequence. These TCRs come from a human donor with melanoma.

The rearrangement uses TRBV7-8 and TRBJ2-5; no reliable D call. The DNA end lines up better with TRBJ2-7; the J call may be wrong. The germline CDR1 and CDR2 sequences are SGHVS and FQNEAQ. This CDR3 spans 12 amino acids. CDR3 coding DNA: TGTGCCAGCAGCTTAGGCGACTACGAGCAGTACTTC. This encodes CASSLGDYEQYF.

V is TRBV4-3 and J is TRBJ1-1; maybe TRBD1 (6 bases). The CDR3 extends over 13 amino acids. Germline assignment: CDR1 LGHNA and CDR2 YSLEER. The V end was cut by 5 bases, the J end by 8 bases, with 15 bases between. In DNA form, the CDR3 reads TGCGCCAGCAGCTCGGACAGCCGAGCGGAAGCTTTCTTT. Translating it yields CASSSDSRAEAFF.

This rearrangement joins TRBV18 to TRBJ2-7; 7 bases match TRBD1. Germline assignment: CDR1 KGHSH and CDR2 LQKENI. Trimming at V came to 5 bases and at J to 2 bases, leaving 3 bases not matched to a gene. This CDR3 has 13 amino acids. Written as DNA, the CDR3 is TGTGCCAGCTCAGTGGGACAGACCTACGAGCAGTACTTC. Amino acids: CASSVGQTYEQYF.

This clone was observed a handful of times. This CDR3 is CASSSLAGYEQYF. CDR3 nucleotide sequence: TGTGCCAGCAGTTCTTTAGCGGGATACGAGCAGTACTTC. The rearrangement uses TRBV11-3 and TRBJ2-7, with 8 bases aligning to TRBD2. CDR1 and CDR2 (germline): SGHNT, YENEEA. The CDR3 loop spans 13 amino acids. V was pared by 6 bases and J by 4 bases, with 5 bases of the junction left unmatched.

The gene calls are TRBV7-9 and TRBJ2-1; possibly TRBD2 for D (5 bases). The germline V and J ends were trimmed by 0 bases and 2 bases, with 8 bases remaining between them. The CDR3 is 15 amino acids. Germline lookup yields CDR1 SEHNR and CDR2 FQNEAQ (reference sequence). Written as DNA, the CDR3 is TGTGCCAGCAGCTTAGCGCGGGTGACCTACAATGAGCAGTTCTTC. It encodes CASSLARVTYNEQFF.

V gene TRBV27 combines with J gene TRBJ2-5, with a tentative D call TRBD1 (6 bases). This CDR3 spans 13 amino acids. The germline V gene has CDR1 MNHEY and CDR2 SMNVEV (reference sequence). Trimming took 4 bases from V and 7 from J, leaving 13 bases between them. In DNA form, the CDR3 reads TGTGCCAGCAGTTCAGGGGATTTTCGGACCCAGTACTTC. It codes for CASSSGDFRTQYF.

The gene calls are TRBV4-3 and TRBJ1-1; the D is unclear. Per germline, CDR1 LGHNA and CDR2 YSLEER. The CDR3 runs to 16 residues. Trimming shortened V by 4 bases and J by 1 base, and 16 bases separated the two germline ends. In nucleotides, the CDR3 is TGCGCCAGCAGCCCACGAGCTGGACGGGAGAACACTGAAGCTTTCTTT. This sequence encodes CASSPRAGRENTEAFF.

V is TRBV13 and J is TRBJ2-5, with 11 bases matching TRBD1. Germline V CDR1 and CDR2: PRHDT, FYEKMQ (reference sequence). This CDR3 spans 17 amino acids. V was pared by 5 bases and J by 2 bases, with 10 bases of the junction left unmatched. CDR3 protein: CASSRLPGDRGQETQYF. The CDR3 DNA is TGTGCCAGCAGCCGCCTCCCCGGGGACAGGGGGCAAGAGACCCAGTACTTC.

This clone was counted a few times. This is likely an artifact of a read error, given a far larger clone one base away. J is TRBJ2-7 and V is TRBV10-3; 11 bases match TRBD2. Germline V gene sequence: CDR1 ENHRY, CDR2 SYGVKD. V lost 8 bases to trimming and J lost 7 bases; unmatched junction nucleotides: 7. CDR3 size: 13 residues. The CDR3 protein is CAIGGLADNEQYF. Here the CDR3 DNA reads TGTGCCATCGGGGGACTAGCGGACAATGAGCAGTACTTC.

This clone occurred once. This chain links TRBV4-3 with TRBJ1-1; D not certain. V lost 3 bases and J 5 bases, leaving 16 bases between the germline ends. This CDR3 spans 15 amino acids. Germline CDR1 reads LGHNA; CDR2 reads YSLEER. This chain's CDR3 is CASSHRYSGWTEAFF. The CDR3 DNA is TGCGCCAGCAGCCACCGTTATTCCGGGTGGACTGAAGCTTTCTTT.

This clone was found once. The chain recombines TRBV30 with TRBJ1-1; TRBD1 agrees at 12 bases. Germline V gene sequence: CDR1 GTSNPN, CDR2 SVGIG (reference sequence). This CDR3 spans 15 amino acids. J lost 4 bases, V lost 4 bases, and 7 bases had no gene match. This chain's CDR3 is CAWNPGQGAGTEAFF. In DNA, the CDR3 is TGTGCCTGGAATCCGGGACAGGGGGCGGGCACTGAAGCTTTCTTT.